A single sample is the source of the 14 T cell receptor beta chains below, sequenced in a study of blood T cell repertoires in COVID-19. The protocol was immunoSEQ multiplex PCR, while the TCRdb copy is restricted to in-frame clones and leaves out a portion. The data show 250,000 to 350,000 clones, with over 75% seen just once and roughly 4% held by the top ten. Sequencing was performed on PBMCs or T cells enriched from blood (not recorded which). The receptor set was obtained from a woman between 25 and 40 years old who had recovered from COVID-19.

The chain employs TRBV28 and TRBJ2-7; D is possibly TRBD1 (6 bases). CDR3 size: 19 residues. V shed 3 bases and J shed 3 bases, with 27 bases lying between them. Looked up from germline, CDR1 is MDHEN and CDR2 is SYDVKM. The CDR3 sequence is CASSFRIVSGTRLSYEQYF. Here the CDR3 DNA reads TGTGCCAGCAGTTTCCGGATCGTCTCCGGGACACGGCTCAGCTACGAGCAGTACTTC.

The CDR3, as DNA: TGTGCCAGCAGTGAACAGGGTGATACGCAGTATTTT. Translation gives CASSEQGDTQYF. This rearrangement joins TRBV6-1 to TRBJ2-3; tentatively, D is TRBD1 (5 bases). The V end lost 2 bases, the J end lost 6 bases, and 6 bases lay between the germline ends. CDR1 and CDR2 (germline): MNHNS, SASEGT. The length of the CDR3 is 12 residues.

This clone came up once. The genes are TRBV11-3 and TRBJ1-6, with 7 bases lining up with TRBD1. This CDR3 comprises 13 residues. From germline, CDR1 is SGHNT and CDR2 YENEEA. The J segment lost 8 bases and the V segment lost 4 bases, leaving 2 bases of the junction unmatched. CDR3 in amino acids: CASSSTGDSPLHF. The CDR3 nucleotides read TGTGCCAGCAGCTCTACAGGGGATTCACCCCTCCACTTT.

This chain joins TRBV30 and TRBJ1-5; the match to TRBD1 covers 8 bases. Germline-derived CDR1 and CDR2 are GTSNPN and SVGIG (reference sequence). The CDR3 consists of 21 residues. The J segment lost 9 bases and the V segment lost 0 bases, leaving 28 bases of the junction unmatched. The CDR3 DNA is TGTGCCTGGAGTGTACCGTATGATGGGGATTTCCGGGACAGGTTCCTAAGGCCCCAGCATTTT. Amino acid sequence: CAWSVPYDGDFRDRFLRPQHF.

This clone was observed once. The chain carries TRBV5-4 and TRBJ1-6; tentatively, D is TRBD1 (5 bases). Between the trimmed V and J ends, which lost 0 bases and 9 bases, there was a span of 10 bases. The CDR3 is 14 amino acids. Germline V CDR1 and CDR2: SGHNT, YYREEE (reference sequence). The CDR3 reads CASSLDRSGSPLHF. The CDR3 coding sequence is TGTGCCAGCAGCTTGGACAGGTCGGGTTCACCCCTCCACTTT.

The chain employs TRBV3-1 (or the pseudogene TRBV3-2) and TRBJ2-7; a possible D gene is TRBD2 (6 bases). This CDR3 spans 17 amino acids. CDR1 LGHDT and CDR2 YNNKEL come from the germline V gene (reference sequence). The V end was cut by 2 bases, the J end by 1 base, with 18 bases between. The CDR3 nucleotides are TGTGCCAGCAGCCAATTCCCGCCAGGGACTGGTTCCTACGAGCAGTACTTC. This gives the protein CASSQFPPGTGSYEQYF.

V usage is TRBV7-6 and J usage is TRBJ2-3; D ambiguous. Trimming removed 5 bases at V and 0 bases at J, with 15 bases between. Germline V gene sequence: CDR1 SGHVS, CDR2 FNYEAQ. This CDR3 contains 16 residues. Written as DNA, the CDR3 is TGTGCCAGCAGCCTCTTATCCCAGGCTAGCACAGATACGCAGTATTTT. As protein: CASSLLSQASTDTQYF.

The genes are TRBV3-1 (or the pseudogene TRBV3-2) and TRBJ1-6; no definite D call. V was cut by 9 bases and J by 5 bases, with 14 bases left in between. CDR3 length: 14 residues. In germline, CDR1 is LGHDT, CDR2 YNNKEL (reference sequence). CDR3 loop: CASQLRENNSPLHF. DNA for the CDR3: TGTGCCAGTCAACTTCGGGAAAATAATTCACCCCTCCACTTT.

At least ten counts were recorded for this clone. V gene TRBV7-7 combines with J gene TRBJ2-5, with D maybe TRBD2 (5 bases). The germline V and J ends were trimmed by 1 base and 4 bases, with 16 bases remaining between them. Germline V gene sequence: CDR1 SSHAT, CDR2 FNYEAQ (reference sequence). CDR3 size: 16 residues. The CDR3 loop reads CASSLGRYVRGETQYF. In nucleotides, the CDR3 is TGTGCCAGCAGCTTAGGAAGATACGTACGGGGAGAGACCCAGTACTTC.

This clone was observed a single time. The chain employs TRBV5-1 and TRBJ2-1, with D possibly being TRBD1 (5 bases). There are 22 residues in the CDR3. The V gene lost 5 bases and the J gene lost 0 bases, with 33 bases spanning the gap. CDR1 is SGHRS and CDR2 is YFSETQ in the germline V gene. CDR3 nucleotides: TGCGCCAGCAGACGACAGACTCAACTTGGCAAGGCGAATTTGAGCTCCTACAATGAGCAGTTCTTC. It encodes CASRRQTQLGKANLSSYNEQFF. The full variable domain, in which reference TRBV5-1 and TRBJ2-1 provide the parts outside the CDR3, is KAGVTQTPRYLIKTRGQQVTLSCSPISGHRSVSWYQQTPGQGLQFLFEYFSETQRNKGNFPGRFSGRQFSNSRSEMNVSTLELGDSALYLCASRRQTQLGKANLSSYNEQFFGPGTRLTVL.

The chain links TRBV27 to TRBJ2-7; possibly TRBD2 for D (5 bases). The CDR3 consists of 14 residues. The germline V and J ends were trimmed by 2 bases and 3 bases, with 11 bases remaining between them. CDR1 MNHEY and CDR2 SMNVEV come from the germline V gene (reference sequence). The CDR3 here is CASSLQGLSYEQYF. Written as DNA, the CDR3 is TGTGCCAGCAGTTTACAAGGACTGAGCTACGAGCAGTACTTC.

The chain uses TRBV21-1 and TRBJ2-1; no check of the table's D call, TRBD1, against the DNA was made. TRBV21-1 is designated a pseudogene. CDR3 length: 18 residues. CDR3 bases: TGTGCCAGCAGCCCTCGGAGACACCGGGACAGGGTCTACAATGAGCAGTTCTTC. It yields the protein CASSPRRHRDRVYNEQFF.

This clone was counted only a few times. V is TRBV30 and J is TRBJ1-3, with D tentatively TRBD1 (6 bases). This CDR3 is 15 amino acids long. CDR1 is GTSNPN and CDR2 is SVGIG in the germline V gene (reference sequence). CDR3 DNA sequence: TGTGCGACCCCAGGGGCTCTTCTCTCTGGAAACACCATATATTTT. Protein sequence: CATPGALLSGNTIYF.

V gene TRBV27 combines with J gene TRBJ1-4; 7 positions agree with TRBD1. V lost 5 bases to trimming and J lost 7 bases; unmatched junction nucleotides: 13. Germline values: CDR1 MNHEY, CDR2 SMNVEV (reference sequence). There are 16 residues in the CDR3. This chain's CDR3 is CASSPYTQGRSEKLFF. The CDR3, as DNA: TGTGCCAGCAGTCCATACACACAGGGGAGGTCTGAAAAACTGTTTTTT.